This TCR beta chain originates from a study of chemoradiotherapy in HPV16-positive cancers (dated by TCRdb to between 2021 and 2024). Background for the entire study: Using functional T-cell assays on cells from a couple of HPV16-positive patients, the researchers defined candidate HPV-specific T-cell clones and common TCR motifs. The study set out to ask whether T-cell immunity against the HPV oncoproteins E6 and E7 changes over the course of chemoradiotherapy and whether that immunity affects survival. The candidate HPV-specific TCRs and motifs were subsequently tracked in TCR repertoires obtained from roughly 90 patients with HPV-related cancers.

Based on the germline V gene, the CDR1 and CDR2 sequences are SGHAT and FQNNGV. Deletion took 6 bases off V and 0 bases off J, with a span of 12 bases between the germline ends. Counted from cysteine to phenylalanine, this CDR3 has 15 amino acids. The only DNA kept is the CDR3, 45 bases in frame from the first base. Because repertoires were sampled repeatedly during chemoradiotherapy, clonal expansion in the tumor microenvironment could be followed. The study at large found these results: Expansion of candidate HPV-specific clones and E7-related TCR motifs was observed in the tumor microenvironment during treatment, whereas no such expansion was observed for non-HPV-specific T cells. Improved recurrence-free survival in HPV16-positive patients was associated with expansion of HPV-responsive T cells during chemoradiotherapy. The functional definition of HPV-specific T cells was derived from only a couple of HPV16-positive patients, and the survival association was reported for HPV16-positive patients.

Preparation of the library involved the immunoSEQ multiplex PCR assay. As stored in TCRdb, this immuneACCESS dataset retains in-frame rearrangements with V and J assigned. A fraction of the clones does not appear; measured against another copy, unresolved V genes explain less than half of the discrepancy, and the remainder lacks a known reason. The table for this sample lists 55,000 to 85,000 clones; 88% of them were counted only once. The ten largest clones represent 3.5% to 4.5% of the sample. Worth noting for this clone: What this receptor recognizes is not known. Base qualities are not provided; no much larger clone lies one nucleotide away.

This specimen was blood, taken from a patient who underwent chemoradiotherapy. The clonotype comes from a human donor with HPV-associated anogenital cancer. The chain employs TRBV11-2 and TRBJ2-1; tentative D gene TRBD1, with 5 bases matching. The DNA is TGTGCCAGCAGGATTACAGGACCCTCCTACAATGAGCAGTTCTTC. The resulting protein is CASRITGPSYNEQFF.